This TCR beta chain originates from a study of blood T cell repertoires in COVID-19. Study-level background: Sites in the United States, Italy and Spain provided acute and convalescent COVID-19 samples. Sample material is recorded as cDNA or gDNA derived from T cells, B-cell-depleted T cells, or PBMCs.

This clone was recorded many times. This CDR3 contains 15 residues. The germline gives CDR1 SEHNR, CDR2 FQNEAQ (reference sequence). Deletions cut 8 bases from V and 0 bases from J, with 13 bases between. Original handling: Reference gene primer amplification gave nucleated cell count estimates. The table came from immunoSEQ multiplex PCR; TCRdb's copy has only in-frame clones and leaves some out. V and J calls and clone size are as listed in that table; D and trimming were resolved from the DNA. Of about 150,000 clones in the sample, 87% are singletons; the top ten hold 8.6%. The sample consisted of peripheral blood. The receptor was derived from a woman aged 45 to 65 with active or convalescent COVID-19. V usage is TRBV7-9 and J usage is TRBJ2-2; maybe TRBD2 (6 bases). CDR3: CASGGRIANTGELFF. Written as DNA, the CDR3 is TGTGCCAGCGGAGGGCGGATCGCGAACACCGGGGAGCTGTTTTTT. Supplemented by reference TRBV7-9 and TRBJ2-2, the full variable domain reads DTGVSQNPRHKITKRGQNVTFRCDPISEHNRLYWYRQTLGQGPEFLTYFQNEAQLEKSRLLSDRFSAERPKGSFSTLEIQRTEQGDSAMYLCASGGRIANTGELFFGEGSRLTVL.